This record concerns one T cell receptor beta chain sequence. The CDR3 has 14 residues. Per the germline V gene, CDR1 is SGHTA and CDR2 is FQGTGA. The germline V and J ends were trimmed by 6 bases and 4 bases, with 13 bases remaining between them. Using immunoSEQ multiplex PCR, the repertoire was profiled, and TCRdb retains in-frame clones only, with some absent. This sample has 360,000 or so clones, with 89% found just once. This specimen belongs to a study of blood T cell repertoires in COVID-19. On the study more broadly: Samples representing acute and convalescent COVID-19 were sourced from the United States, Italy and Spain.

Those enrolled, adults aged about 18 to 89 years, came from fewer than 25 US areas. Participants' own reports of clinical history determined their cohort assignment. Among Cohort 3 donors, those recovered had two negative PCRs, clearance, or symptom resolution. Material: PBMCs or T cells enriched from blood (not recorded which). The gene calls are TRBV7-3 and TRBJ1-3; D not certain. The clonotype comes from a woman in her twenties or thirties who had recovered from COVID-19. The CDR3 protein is CASSTGSSGNTIYF. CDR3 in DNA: TGTGCCAGCAGTACGGGGTCGTCCGGAAACACCATATATTTT.